The 20 T cell receptor beta chains reported below all come from one sample, sequenced in a study of blood T cell repertoires in COVID-19. The assay was immunoSEQ multiplex PCR, and TCRdb's table has in-frame clones only and misses some. The repertoire has approximately 250,000 clones, more than 70% of them found once; the top ten carry 2% to 2.5%. Sequencing used PBMCs or T cells enriched from blood (not recorded which). These receptors were obtained from a woman in her fifties or sixties in a cohort exposed to, infected with or recovered from COVID-19 (not recorded which).

This rearrangement joins TRBV6-5 to TRBJ2-7, with D possibly matching TRBD1 (6 bases). The CDR3 is 16 residues long. Trimming stripped 0 bases from V and 0 bases from J, with 12 bases between. Germline-derived CDR1 and CDR2 are MNHEY and SVGAGI. CDR3 coding DNA: TGTGCCAGCAGTTACTCACTCAGGGGAAGCTCCTACGAGCAGTACTTC. Protein sequence: CASSYSLRGSSYEQYF.

The J gene is TRBJ2-3, the V gene TRBV4-3, with D possibly being TRBD2 (6 bases). The CDR3 contains 17 residues. The germline V gene encodes CDR1 LGHNA and CDR2 YSLEER. Trimming took off 0 bases at V and 3 bases at J, with 16 bases between the two ends. CDR3 sequence reads: CASSQDGGRGPTDTQYF. In DNA form, the CDR3 reads TGCGCCAGCAGCCAAGATGGTGGGCGGGGCCCGACAGATACGCAGTATTTT.

This clone was seen a single time. The chain links TRBV4-2 to TRBJ2-3; a weak D match, TRBD2 (6 bases). The germline V gene has CDR1 LGHNA and CDR2 YNFKEQ. V lost 2 bases and J lost 6, with 24 bases in between. The CDR3 runs to 18 residues. The CDR3 nucleotides are TGTGCCAGCAGCCAATGGACCAAAGGACTACCCTCTCGGGATACGCAGTATTTT. Its translation: CASSQWTKGLPSRDTQYF.

J is TRBJ1-1 and V is TRBV2; TRBD1 aligns across 9 bases. The CDR3 is made up of 15 amino acids. V lost 8 bases and J lost 4; bases outside the gene matches: 11. Germline-derived CDR1 and CDR2 are SNHLY and FYNNEI. In DNA, the CDR3 is TGTGCCAGCGCAAGGCGGGACAGGGTATTCACTGAAGCTTTCTTT. It encodes CASARRDRVFTEAFF. The full variable domain, in which reference TRBV2 and TRBJ1-1 provide the parts outside the CDR3, is EPEVTQTPSHQVTQMGQEVILRCVPISNHLYFYWYRQILGQKVEFLVSFYNNEISEKSEIFDDQFSVERPDGSNFTLKIRSTKLEDSAMYFCASARRDRVFTEAFFGQGTRLTVV.

The chain couples TRBV28 to TRBJ2-2, with D maybe TRBD2 (6 bases). The germline V gene has CDR1 MDHEN and CDR2 SYDVKM. V lost 3 bases, J lost 6 bases, and 17 bases lay in between. The CDR3 consists of 16 residues. Here the CDR3 reads CASSLRRGEGAGELFF. CDR3 coding DNA: TGTGCCAGCAGTTTGCGGCGGGGTGAAGGCGCCGGGGAGCTGTTTTTT. Combining the CDR3 with reference TRBV28 and TRBJ2-2 gives the whole variable domain DVKVTQSSRYLVKRTGEKVFLECVQDMDHENMFWYRQDPGLGLRLIYFSYDVKMKEKGDIPEGYSVSREKKERFSLILESASTNQTSMYLCASSLRRGEGAGELFFGEGSRLTVL.

The V gene is TRBV9, the J gene TRBJ2-1; 8 bases fit TRBD1. V gave up 2 bases and J gave up 9 bases; unmatched junction bases: 4. This CDR3 has 13 residues. Germline values: CDR1 SGDLS, CDR2 YYNGEE. The CDR3 bases are TGTGCCAGCAGCGTTGACAGGGGCGGTGAGCAGTTCTTC. It encodes CASSVDRGGEQFF.

The V call is TRBV3-1 (or the pseudogene TRBV3-2), the J call TRBJ1-2; D perhaps matches TRBD1 (6 bases). Trimming stripped 0 bases from V and 7 bases from J, with 18 bases between. Germline CDR1 and CDR2: LGHDT and YNNKEL (reference sequence). The CDR3 totals 16 residues. The CDR3 region is CASSQDTGGPGGGYTF. Written as DNA, the CDR3 is TGTGCCAGCAGCCAAGATACGGGGGGCCCCGGTGGTGGCTACACCTTC.

The genes are TRBV29-1 and TRBJ2-7; 13 bases are shared with TRBD2. Germline V lookup: CDR1 SQVTM, CDR2 ANQGSEA. There are 20 residues in the CDR3. The V gene end was trimmed by 6 bases and the J gene end by 3 bases; junction bases not matched to a gene: 23. The CDR3 protein is CSVYTSGRASSNYYYYEQYF. In DNA form, the CDR3 reads TGCAGCGTCTATACTAGCGGGAGGGCCAGTTCCAACTACTACTACTACGAGCAGTACTTC.

This rearrangement joins TRBV7-8 to TRBJ2-3, with D unresolved. With 2 bases removed from V and 2 bases from J, the gap between germline ends came to 8 bases. Germline-derived CDR1 and CDR2 are SGHVS and FQNEAQ. The CDR3 totals 14 residues. DNA of the CDR3: TGTGCCAGCAGCTTATCTACCATCACAGATACGCAGTATTTT. Residues: CASSLSTITDTQYF.

The chain combines TRBV19 with TRBJ2-7, with D tentatively TRBD2 (6 bases). Germline-derived CDR1 and CDR2 are LNHDA and SQIVND (reference sequence). The CDR3 covers 15 residues. V was clipped by 7 bases and J by 5 bases, with 21 bases between them. The CDR3 coding sequence is TGTGCCAGTAACCGGGCGGCAGGGAGGCTGGACGAGCAGTACTTC. Translated: CASNRAAGRLDEQYF.

The CDR3 nucleotides are TGTGCCAGCCGGCTGACAGGGGGCGTAGGGGAGACCCAGTACTTC. As protein: CASRLTGGVGETQYF. This rearrangement joins TRBV2 to TRBJ2-5; 10 positions match TRBD1. With 8 bases clipped from V and 5 bases from J, the junction kept 11 bases outside the gene matches. Germline CDR1 and CDR2: SNHLY and FYNNEI. This CDR3 region has 15 residues.

The genes are TRBV5-6 and TRBJ2-6; D is ambiguous. V lost 0 bases to trimming and J lost 0 bases, with 4 bases between them. CDR1 and CDR2 from the germline V gene are SGHDT and YYEEEE. This CDR3 region has 15 residues. The CDR3 nucleotides are TGTGCCAGCAGCTTGGCGTACTCTGGGGCCAACGTCCTGACTTTC. It is translated as CASSLAYSGANVLTF.

The chain carries TRBV19 and TRBJ2-2; D remains unclear. The germline CDR1 and CDR2 sequences are LNHDA and SQIVND (reference sequence). The CDR3 is made up of 14 amino acids. With 4 bases removed from V and 4 bases from J, the gap between germline ends came to 10 bases. CDR3: CASSKARLTGELFF. The CDR3 nucleotides read TGTGCCAGTAGTAAAGCTCGACTCACCGGGGAGCTGTTTTTT. Combining the CDR3 with reference TRBV19 and TRBJ2-2 gives the whole variable domain DGGITQSPKYLFRKEGQNVTLSCEQNLNHDAMYWYRQDPGQGLRLIYYSQIVNDFQKGDIAEGYSVSREKKESFPLTVTSAQKNPTAFYLCASSKARLTGELFFGEGSRLTVL.

The V gene is TRBV10-2, the J gene TRBJ2-1, with TRBD2 identical over 11 bases. J gave up 5 bases and V 6 bases, and 6 bases lay outside the gene matches. CDR3 size: 15 residues. CDR1 and CDR2 from the germline V gene are WSHSY and SAAADI. In DNA form, the CDR3 reads TGCGCCAGCAGGATGGGACTAGCGGAGCACAATGAGCAGTTCTTC. Encoded protein: CASRMGLAEHNEQFF.

V and J are TRBV9 and TRBJ2-7; 12 nucleotides align to TRBD1. The germline V gene has CDR1 SGDLS and CDR2 YYNGEE. With 4 bases clipped from V and 7 bases from J, the junction kept 6 bases outside the gene matches. CDR3 length equals 14 residues. The CDR3 reads CASSPGTGGWEQYF. CDR3 DNA sequence: TGTGCCAGCAGCCCCGGGACAGGGGGCTGGGAGCAGTACTTC.

V is TRBV21-1 and J is TRBJ2-1; the table gives TRBD2 as D, unverified against the DNA. TRBV21-1 is classified as a pseudogene. The CDR3 spans 14 residues. As DNA, the CDR3 is TGTGCCAAAACTAAAACTAGACCCTACAATGAGCAGTTCTTC. It is translated as CAKTKTRPYNEQFF.

The chain recombines TRBV3-1 (or the pseudogene TRBV3-2) with TRBJ1-6, with D unresolved. The CDR3 is 13 residues long. With 4 bases removed from V and 7 bases from J, the gap between germline ends came to 8 bases. Germline CDR1 is LGHDT and CDR2 is YNNKEL (reference sequence). The CDR3 bases are TGTGCCAGCAGCCCTCTAGGAAATTCACCCCTCCACTTT. As protein: CASSPLGNSPLHF.

J is TRBJ2-3 and V is TRBV7-3; 7 bases are shared with TRBD2. Germline V gives CDR1 SGHTA, CDR2 FQGTGA. Trimming cost V 8 bases and J 0 bases; bases outside gene matches: 5. The CDR3 totals 14 residues. The CDR3 region has the DNA TGTGCCAGCCGGCTGCGGGAGAGCACAGATACGCAGTATTTT. This codes for CASRLRESTDTQYF.

Of note for this clone: Other DNA sequences within the sample encode an identical CDR3. The CDR3 loop is CASSPGLGTYEQYF. DNA for the CDR3: TGTGCCAGCAGCCCCGGACTGGGAACCTACGAGCAGTACTTC. The V call is TRBV6-5, the J call TRBJ2-7; D possibly corresponds to TRBD2 (5 bases). The CDR3 has 14 residues. The ends were cut back, 6 bases at V and 2 bases at J, with 14 bases in the middle. In germline, CDR1 is MNHEY, CDR2 SVGAGI.

The CDR3 spells CATSSNRGNTGELFF. CDR3 DNA: TGTGCCACCAGTTCAAACAGGGGTAACACCGGGGAGCTGTTTTTT. V and J are TRBV24-1 and TRBJ2-2, with 7 bases that match TRBD1. Trimming took 6 bases from V and 2 from J; bases not matched to a gene: 5. CDR3 length equals 15 residues. Germline loops: CDR1 KGHDR, CDR2 SFDVKD.